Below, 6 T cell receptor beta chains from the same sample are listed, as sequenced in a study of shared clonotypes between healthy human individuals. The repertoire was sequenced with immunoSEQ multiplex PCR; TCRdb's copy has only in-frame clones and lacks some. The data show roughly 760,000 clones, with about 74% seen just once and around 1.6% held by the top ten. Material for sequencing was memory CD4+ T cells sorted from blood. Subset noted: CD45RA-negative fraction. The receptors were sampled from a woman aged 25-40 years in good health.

The CDR3 here is CASSGGQGNQPQHF. CDR3 nucleotide sequence: TGTGCCAGCTCAGGCGGACAGGGCAATCAGCCCCAGCATTTT. This chain joins TRBV18 and TRBJ1-5; 7 bases match TRBD1. The CDR3 length is 14 residues. Germline assignment: CDR1 KGHSH and CDR2 LQKENI. V trimming: 5 bases; J trimming: 2 bases; junction bases outside the gene matches: 3.

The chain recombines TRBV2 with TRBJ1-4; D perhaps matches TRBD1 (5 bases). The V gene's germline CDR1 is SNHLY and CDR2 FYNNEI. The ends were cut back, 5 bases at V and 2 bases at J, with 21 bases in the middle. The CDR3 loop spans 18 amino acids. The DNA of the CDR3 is TGTGCCAGCAGTCAGACGACAGAAAGCCTTACCACTAATGAAAAACTGTTTTTT. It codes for CASSQTTESLTTNEKLFF.

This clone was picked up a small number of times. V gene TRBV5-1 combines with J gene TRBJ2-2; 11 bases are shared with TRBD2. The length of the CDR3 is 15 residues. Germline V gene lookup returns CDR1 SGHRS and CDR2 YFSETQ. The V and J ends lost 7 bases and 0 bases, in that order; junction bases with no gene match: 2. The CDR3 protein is CASGTSGTNTGELFF. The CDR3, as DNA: TGCGCCAGCGGGACTAGCGGAACGAACACCGGGGAGCTGTTTTTT. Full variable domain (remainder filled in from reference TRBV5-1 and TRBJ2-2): KAGVTQTPRYLIKTRGQQVTLSCSPISGHRSVSWYQQTPGQGLQFLFEYFSETQRNKGNFPGRFSGRQFSNSRSEMNVSTLELGDSALYLCASGTSGTNTGELFFGEGSRLTVL.

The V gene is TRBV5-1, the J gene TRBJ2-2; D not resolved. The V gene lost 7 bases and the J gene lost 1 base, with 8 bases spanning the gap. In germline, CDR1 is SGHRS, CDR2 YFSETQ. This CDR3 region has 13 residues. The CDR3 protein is CASLQLNTGELFF. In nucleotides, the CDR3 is TGCGCCAGCTTACAGCTGAACACCGGGGAGCTGTTTTTT. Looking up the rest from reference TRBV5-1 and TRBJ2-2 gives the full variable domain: KAGVTQTPRYLIKTRGQQVTLSCSPISGHRSVSWYQQTPGQGLQFLFEYFSETQRNKGNFPGRFSGRQFSNSRSEMNVSTLELGDSALYLCASLQLNTGELFFGEGSRLTVL.

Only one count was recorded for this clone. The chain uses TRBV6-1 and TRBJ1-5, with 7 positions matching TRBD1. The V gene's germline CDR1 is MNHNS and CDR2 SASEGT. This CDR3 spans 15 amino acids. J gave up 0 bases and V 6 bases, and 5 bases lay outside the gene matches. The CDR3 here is CASSATGVSNQPQHF. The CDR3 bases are TGTGCCAGCAGCGCTACAGGGGTTAGCAATCAGCCCCAGCATTTT.

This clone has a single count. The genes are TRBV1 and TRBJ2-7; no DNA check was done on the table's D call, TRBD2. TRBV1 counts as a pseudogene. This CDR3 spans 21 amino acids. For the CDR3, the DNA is TGCACCAGCAGCCAAGGGAGACTAGCGGGAGGGCCTCAATCCCTCTCCTACGAGCAGTACTTC. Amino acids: CTSSQGRLAGGPQSLSYEQYF.